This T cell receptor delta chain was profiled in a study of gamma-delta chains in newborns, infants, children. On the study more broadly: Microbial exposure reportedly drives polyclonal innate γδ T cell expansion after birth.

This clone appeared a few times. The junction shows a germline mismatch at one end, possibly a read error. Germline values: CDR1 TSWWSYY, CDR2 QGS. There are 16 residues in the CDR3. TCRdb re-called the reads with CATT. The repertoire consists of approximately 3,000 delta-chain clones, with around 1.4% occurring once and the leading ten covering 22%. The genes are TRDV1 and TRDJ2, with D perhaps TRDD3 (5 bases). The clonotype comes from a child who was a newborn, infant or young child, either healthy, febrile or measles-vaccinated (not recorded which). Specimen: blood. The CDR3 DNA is TGTGCTCTTGGGGAACTTCTGGGTGATTTGCCAGCACAACTCTTCTTT. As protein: CALGELLGDLPAQLFF.